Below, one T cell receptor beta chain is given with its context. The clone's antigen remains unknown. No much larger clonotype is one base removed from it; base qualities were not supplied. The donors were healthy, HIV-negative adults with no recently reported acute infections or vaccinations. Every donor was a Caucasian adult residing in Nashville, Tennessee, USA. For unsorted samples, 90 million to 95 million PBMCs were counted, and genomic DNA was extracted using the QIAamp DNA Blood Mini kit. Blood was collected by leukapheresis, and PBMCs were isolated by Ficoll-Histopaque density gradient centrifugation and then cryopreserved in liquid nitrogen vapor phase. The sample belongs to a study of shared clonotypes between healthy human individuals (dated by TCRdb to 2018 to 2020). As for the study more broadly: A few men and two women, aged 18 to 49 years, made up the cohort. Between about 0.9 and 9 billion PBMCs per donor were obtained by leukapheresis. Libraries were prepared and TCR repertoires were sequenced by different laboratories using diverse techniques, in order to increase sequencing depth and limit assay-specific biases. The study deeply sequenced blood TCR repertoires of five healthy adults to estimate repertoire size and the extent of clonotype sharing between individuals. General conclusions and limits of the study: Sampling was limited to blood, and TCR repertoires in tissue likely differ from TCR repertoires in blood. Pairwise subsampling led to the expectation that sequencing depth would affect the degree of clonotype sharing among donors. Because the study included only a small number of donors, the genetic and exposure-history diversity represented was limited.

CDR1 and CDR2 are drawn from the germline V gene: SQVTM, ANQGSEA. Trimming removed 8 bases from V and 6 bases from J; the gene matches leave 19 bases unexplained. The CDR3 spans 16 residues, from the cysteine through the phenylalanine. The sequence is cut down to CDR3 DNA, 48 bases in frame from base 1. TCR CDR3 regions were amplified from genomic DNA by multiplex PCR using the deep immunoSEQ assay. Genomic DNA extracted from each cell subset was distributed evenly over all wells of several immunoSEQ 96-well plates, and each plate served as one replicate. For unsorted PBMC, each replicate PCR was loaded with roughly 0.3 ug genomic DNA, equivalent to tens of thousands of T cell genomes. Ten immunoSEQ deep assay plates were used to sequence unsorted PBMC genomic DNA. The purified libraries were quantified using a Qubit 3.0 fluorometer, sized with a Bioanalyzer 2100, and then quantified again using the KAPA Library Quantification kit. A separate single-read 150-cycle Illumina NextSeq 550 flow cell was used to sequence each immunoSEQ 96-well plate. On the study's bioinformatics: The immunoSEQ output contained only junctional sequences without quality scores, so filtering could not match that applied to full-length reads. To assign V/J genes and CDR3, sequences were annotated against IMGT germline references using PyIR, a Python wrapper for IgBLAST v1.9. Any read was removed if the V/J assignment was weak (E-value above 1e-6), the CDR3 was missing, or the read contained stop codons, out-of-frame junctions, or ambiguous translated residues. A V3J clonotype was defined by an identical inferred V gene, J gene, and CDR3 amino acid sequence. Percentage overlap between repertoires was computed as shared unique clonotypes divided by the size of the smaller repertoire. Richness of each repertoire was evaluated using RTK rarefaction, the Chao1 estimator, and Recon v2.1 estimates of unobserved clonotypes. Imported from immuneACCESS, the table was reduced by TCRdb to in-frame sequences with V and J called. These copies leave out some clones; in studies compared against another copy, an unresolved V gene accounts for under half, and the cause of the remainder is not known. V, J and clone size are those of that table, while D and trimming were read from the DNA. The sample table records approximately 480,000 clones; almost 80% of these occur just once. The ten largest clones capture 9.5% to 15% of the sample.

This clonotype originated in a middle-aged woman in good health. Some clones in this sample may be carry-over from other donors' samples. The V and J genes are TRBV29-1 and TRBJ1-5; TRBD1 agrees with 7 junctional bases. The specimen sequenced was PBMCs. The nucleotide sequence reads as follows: TGCAGCTCCCCTTTAGCGGACAGGTCGGGGCGTCAGCCCCAGCATTTT. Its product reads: CSSPLADRSGRQPQHF.